This T cell receptor (beta chain) was sequenced during a study of metastatic and nonmetastatic thyroid tumors. Overall study results and limits: In both blood and tumor samples, TCR beta diversity was reported significantly higher for malignant than benign nodules.

This CDR3 region has 11 residues. Germline assignment: CDR1 MNHNS and CDR2 SASEGT. Trimming shortened V by 11 bases and J by 7 bases, and 14 bases separated the two germline ends. Each patient came to thyroid surgery without any prior treatment (of any kind). This clone was counted between two and nine times. Antigen specificity is unknown. Since a much larger clone is just one base distant, this may be a read error. Original processing notes: The study took CDR3 differences across clinicopathological groups and made a distant-metastasis classifier for papillary thyroid cancer from them. TCRdb re-analyzed the PCR reads using MiXCR. The V and J calls come from TCRdb's annotation, not from the publication. The sample carries around 16,000 clones, around a quarter recorded once.

Material: adjacent normal tissue. This TCR came from a female donor with papillary thyroid cancer or a benign thyroid nodule (not recorded which). Some clones in this sample may be carry-over from other donors' samples. The V and J genes are TRBV6-1 and TRBJ1-1; D is possibly TRBD1 (5 bases). The CDR3 loop reads CAARVGGEAFF. CDR3 DNA sequence: TGTGCCGCCCGGGTGGGGGGTGAAGCTTTCTTT.